This T cell receptor (beta chain) was identified during a study of blood T cell repertoires in COVID-19. Study context: Samples representing acute and convalescent COVID-19 were sourced from the United States, Italy and Spain. The analysed material was cDNA or gDNA that came from T cells, B-cell-depleted T cells, or PBMCs.

This clone was seen at least ten times. CDR3 length equals 14 residues. V lost 2 bases to trimming and J lost 2 bases, with 7 bases between them. Germline V gives CDR1 LNHDA, CDR2 SQIVND (reference sequence). Per the study methods: Nucleated cell number was recorded as an estimate derived from reference gene primer amplification. Assay: immunoSEQ multiplex PCR; the TCRdb copy retains only in-frame clones and omits some. The V and J calls and the clone size are those of that table, but D and trimming were determined from the DNA. The data contain roughly 260,000 clones, roughly four fifths of them singletons.

The receptor comes from a woman in her 70s with acute or convalescent COVID-19. The chain links TRBV19 to TRBJ1-5, with D possibly matching TRBD1 (5 bases). The sequencing input was peripheral blood. CDR3 region: CASSISGRNQPQHF. The CDR3 DNA sequence: TGTGCCAGTAGTATATCAGGGCGCAATCAGCCCCAGCATTTT.